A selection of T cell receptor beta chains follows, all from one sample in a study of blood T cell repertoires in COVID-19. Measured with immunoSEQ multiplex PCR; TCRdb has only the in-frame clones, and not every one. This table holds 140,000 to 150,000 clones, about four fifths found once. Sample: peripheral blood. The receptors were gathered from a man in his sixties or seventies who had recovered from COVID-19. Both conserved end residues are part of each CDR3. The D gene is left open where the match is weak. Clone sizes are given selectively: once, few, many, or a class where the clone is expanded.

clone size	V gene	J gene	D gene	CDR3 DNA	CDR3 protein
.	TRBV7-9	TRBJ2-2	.	TGTGCCAGCAGCTTCAGTGGTAACACCGGGGAGCTGTTTTTT	CASSFSGNTGELFF
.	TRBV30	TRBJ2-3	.	TGTGCCTGGAGTGAACAGCCCACAGATACGCAGTATTTT	CAWSEQPTDTQYF
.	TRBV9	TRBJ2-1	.	TGTGCCAGCAGCGTAGTGCCTAGGGCGGGCAATGAGCAGTTCTTC	CASSVVPRAGNEQFF
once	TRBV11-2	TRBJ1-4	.	TGTGCCAGCAGCTCCACCCGGACTAATGAAAAACTGTTTTTT	CASSSTRTNEKLFF
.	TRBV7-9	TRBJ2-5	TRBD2	TGTGCCAGCAGCTCTACTAGCGGGAGGGCCGCATGGGAGACCCAGTACTTC	CASSSTSGRAAWETQYF
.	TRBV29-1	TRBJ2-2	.	TGCAGCGTTGAAGATTGGGTTAGGGGTAACACCGGGGAGCTGTTTTTT	CSVEDWVRGNTGELFF
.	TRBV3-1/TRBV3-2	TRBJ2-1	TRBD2	TGTGCCAGCAGCCGTACTAGCGGGAGGGCCCCCTCCTACAATGAGCAGTTCTTC	CASSRTSGRAPSYNEQFF
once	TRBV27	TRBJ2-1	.	TGTGCCAGCAGTTTATCCCAGGAGGGTCGAAATGAGCAGTTCTTC	CASSLSQEGRNEQFF
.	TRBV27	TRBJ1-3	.	TGTGCCAGCAGTTCTGCGGACTCTGGAAACACCATATATTTT	CASSSADSGNTIYF
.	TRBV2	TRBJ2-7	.	TGTGCCAGCAGTGCGACTTCGAGCTCCTACGAGCAGTACTTC	CASSATSSSYEQYF
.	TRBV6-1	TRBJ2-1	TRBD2	TGTGCCAGCAGCTCGGGACTAGCGGGAAACAATGAGCAGTTCTTC	CASSSGLAGNNEQFF
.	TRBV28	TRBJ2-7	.	TGTGCCAGCAGTTCCCCAAGCGGATCCTACGAGCAGTACTTC	CASSSPSGSYEQYF
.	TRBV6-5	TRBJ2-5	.	TGTGCCAGCAGTCTACCAGAACTAGAAGAGACCCAGTACTTC	CASSLPELEETQYF
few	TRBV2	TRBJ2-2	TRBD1	TGTGCCAGCAGTGCACAGGGACAGGGGGCCGGGGAGCTGTTTTTT	CASSAQGQGAGELFF
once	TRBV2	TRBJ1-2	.	TGTGCCAGCAGTGCAGGCAGCTATGGCTACACCTTC	CASSAGSYGYTF
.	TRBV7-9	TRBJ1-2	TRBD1	TGTGCCAGCAGCCCCGGGACAGTCTATGGCTACACCTTC	CASSPGTVYGYTF
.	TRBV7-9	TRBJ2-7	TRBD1	TGTGCCAGCAGCTTAGCTGATGGGACAGGGGAGGACGAGCAGTACTTC	CASSLADGTGEDEQYF
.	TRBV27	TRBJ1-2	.	TGTGCCAGCAGTACGATGACAAGTTATGGCTACACCTTC	CASSTMTSYGYTF
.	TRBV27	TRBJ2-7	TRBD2	TGTGCCAGCAGTTCCGGACTAGTTAATTACGAGCAGTACTTC	CASSSGLVNYEQYF
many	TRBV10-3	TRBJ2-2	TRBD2	TGTGCCATCAGTGAGTCCGGACTAGCGGGACTATCAAACACCGGGGAGCTGTTTTTT	CAISESGLAGLSNTGELFF
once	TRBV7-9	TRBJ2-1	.	TGTGCCAGCAGCCCCCGCCAAGCGTATGACTACAATGAGCAGTTCTTC	CASSPRQAYDYNEQFF
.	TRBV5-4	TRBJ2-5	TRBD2	TGTGCCAGCAGTCGGACTAGCGGGATCCAAGAGACCCAGTACTTC	CASSRTSGIQETQYF
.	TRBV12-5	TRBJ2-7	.	TGTGCTAGTGGTTTGGGGCGGGCAGTCTACGAGCAGTACTTC	CASGLGRAVYEQYF
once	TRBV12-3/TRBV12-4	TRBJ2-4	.	TGTGCCAGCAGGCCCAACCTGGTAGACATTCAGTACTTC	CASRPNLVDIQYF
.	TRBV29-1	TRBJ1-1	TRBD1	TGCAGCGTGATCGGGACAGGGGGTAACACTGAAGCTTTCTTT	CSVIGTGGNTEAFF
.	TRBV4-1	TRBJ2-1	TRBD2	TGCGCCAGCAGCCAAGAAGGGCCTAGCGGGAGTTATGAGCAGTTCTTC	CASSQEGPSGSYEQFF
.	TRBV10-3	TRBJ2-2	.	TGTGCCATCAGGGGGCGAGCGGGAGAGGGGGCCACCGGGGAGCTGTTTTTT	CAIRGRAGEGATGELFF
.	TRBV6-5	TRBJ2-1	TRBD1	TGTGCCAGCAGTTACTCGAAATCAGGGGGCAGTGAGCAGTTCTTC	CASSYSKSGGSEQFF
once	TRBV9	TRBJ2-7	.	TGTGCCAGCAGCCCTTGGCGGGGACTCTCCTACGAGCAGTACTTC	CASSPWRGLSYEQYF
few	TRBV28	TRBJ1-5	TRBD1	TGTGCCAGCAGTCCCACAGGGGGCAGTCAGCCCCAGCATTTT	CASSPTGGSQPQHF
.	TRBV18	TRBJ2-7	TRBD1	TGTGCCAGCTCACCGGTGGGACAGGGGGCGAGGGAGCAGTACTTC	CASSPVGQGAREQYF
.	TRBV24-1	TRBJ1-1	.	TGTGCCACCGGCCTTCCCCGGGTCGGACACGCTGAAGCTTTCTTT	CATGLPRVGHAEAFF
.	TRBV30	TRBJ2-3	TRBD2	TGTGCCTGGAGTGTATTAGCGGGAGCCTCAGATACGCAGTATTTT	CAWSVLAGASDTQYF
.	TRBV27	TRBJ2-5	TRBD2	TGTGCCAGCAGGTCCCTAGCGGGAGTTGCCGAGACCCAGTACTTC	CASRSLAGVAETQYF
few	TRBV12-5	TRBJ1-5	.	TGTGCTAGTGGTTTGGGTGGTCCAGGCCCCCAGCATTTT	CASGLGGPGPQHF
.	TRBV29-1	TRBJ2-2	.	TGCAGCGTTGATAACGGGGAGCTGTTTTTT	CSVDNGELFF
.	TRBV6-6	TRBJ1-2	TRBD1	TGTGCCAGCAGCCGGGGACAGAAGAACTATGGCTACACCTTC	CASSRGQKNYGYTF
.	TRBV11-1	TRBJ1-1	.	TGTGCCAGCAGCTTAGCGAGGTCCACGAACACTGAAGCTTTCTTT	CASSLARSTNTEAFF
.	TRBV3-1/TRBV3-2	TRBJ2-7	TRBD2	TGTGCCAGCAGCCGGGGGACTAGCGGGAGCTCCTACGAGCAGTACTTC	CASSRGTSGSSYEQYF
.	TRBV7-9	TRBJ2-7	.	TGTGCCAGCAGCTTAGCCCAGGGACTTAAGGACGAGCAGTACTTC	CASSLAQGLKDEQYF
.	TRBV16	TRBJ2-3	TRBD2	TGTGCCAGCAGCCTGGGACTAGCGGGAGTGCCAGATACGCAGTATTTT	CASSLGLAGVPDTQYF
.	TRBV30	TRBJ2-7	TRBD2	TGTGCCTGGACACTAGCCGGGAGGTGGGAGCAGTACTTC	CAWTLAGRWEQYF
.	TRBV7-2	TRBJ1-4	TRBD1	TGTGCCAGCAGCTTAACGGGACAGGGGAGTAAAGAAAAACTGTTTTTT	CASSLTGQGSKEKLFF
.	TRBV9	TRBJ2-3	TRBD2	TGTGCCAGCAGCGCAGGACTAGCGGGAGGTCTGACCCTCCGGTATTTT	CASSAGLAGGLTLRYF
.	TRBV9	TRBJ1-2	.	TGTGCCAGCAGCGCTGACAATCCCTATGGCTACACCTTC	CASSADNPYGYTF
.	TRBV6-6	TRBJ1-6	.	TGTGCCAGTATAACCGGGACATCCCCCTCACCCCTCCACTTT	CASITGTSPSPLHF
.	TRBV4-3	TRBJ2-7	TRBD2	TGCGCCAGCAGCCAAGATCATGCTAGCGGGAGGGCCTACGAGCAGTACTTC	CASSQDHASGRAYEQYF
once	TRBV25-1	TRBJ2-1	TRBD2	TGTGCCAGCAGTGAGACGGGACTAGCGGGGGGTGAGCAGTTCTTC	CASSETGLAGGEQFF
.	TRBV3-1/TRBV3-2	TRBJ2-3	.	TGTGCCAGCAGCCAAGAGAATCCAGGGCCAGATACGCAGTATTTT	CASSQENPGPDTQYF
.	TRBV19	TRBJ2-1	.	TGTGCCAGTAGTATTCCTAGAAGCTCCTACAATGAGCAGTTCTTC	CASSIPRSSYNEQFF
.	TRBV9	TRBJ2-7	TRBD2	TGTGCCAGCAGCGTGGGACTAGACTACGAGCAGTACTTC	CASSVGLDYEQYF
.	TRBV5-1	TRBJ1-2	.	TGCGCCAGCAGCGGCCCAGGGGTAGCATATGGCTACACCTTC	CASSGPGVAYGYTF
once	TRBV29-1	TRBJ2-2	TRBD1	TGCAGCGTTGTGGGGACAGGGGCAATGAGCACCGGGGAGCTGTTTTTT	CSVVGTGAMSTGELFF
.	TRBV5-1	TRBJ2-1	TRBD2	TGCGCCAGCAGCCCCGCTAGCGGGAGCAACAATGAGCAGTTCTTC	CASSPASGSNNEQFF
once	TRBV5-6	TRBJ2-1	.	TGTGCCAGCAGCTTGTCTGGCAGGACAATTCGGAATGAGCAGTTCTTC	CASSLSGRTIRNEQFF
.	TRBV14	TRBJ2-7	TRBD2	TGTGCCAGCAGCAATTGGGGCGGGAGGGCCGGCGAGCAGTACTTC	CASSNWGGRAGEQYF
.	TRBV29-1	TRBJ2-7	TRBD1	TGCAGCGTGTTGGCCTACGGGACAGGGGGCTACGAGCAGTACTTC	CSVLAYGTGGYEQYF
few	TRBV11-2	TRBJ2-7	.	TGTGCCAGCAGCTTAGATCCGAGCTCCTACGAGCAGTACTTC	CASSLDPSSYEQYF
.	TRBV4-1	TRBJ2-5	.	TGCGCCAGCCGCCGCGACCGGTTAGCGGATTTCCAAGAGACCCAGTACTTC	CASRRDRLADFQETQYF